This TCR beta chain was documented in a study of regulatory T cells in long-lasting Graves disease. V lost 6 bases to trimming and J lost 11 bases, with 16 bases between them. From germline, CDR1 is LGHNT and CDR2 FRNRAP. This CDR3 contains 12 residues. Libraries of TCR beta came from iRepertoire HTBI primers plus Arm-PCR of CDR3 regions. TCRdb re-derived calls from the multiplex PCR reads in MiXCR, one entry per CDR3 protein. The sample comprises 450,000 or so distinct CDR3 sequences, about 20% of which are singletons, and 6.5% to 8% rests with the top ten. This clonotype has at least ten counts. As to time point: persistent/refractory GD, antithyroid drugs over 5 years with positive TRAb. The TCR library was prepared using RNA isolated from PBMCs. The guidelines of the American Thyroid Association were the basis for diagnosing Graves' disease.

This receptor was identified in a female donor with Graves disease. This chain uses TRBV12-5 with TRBJ1-1, with D tentatively TRBD1 (5 bases). This sample comprised peripheral blood mononuclear cells (PBMCs), obtained when the disease was refractory, from a patient treated with antithyroid drugs. The CDR3 bases are TGTGCTAGTGGGGGGGACCGGGGCGCGGCTTTCTTT. Its translation is CASGGDRGAAFF.